This T cell receptor beta chain emerged from a study of blood T cell repertoires in COVID-19. Study-level information: The United States, Italy and Spain were the sources of the acute and convalescent COVID-19 samples. From T cells, B-cell-depleted T cells, or PBMCs came the material, which was cDNA or gDNA.

Trimming stripped 0 bases from V and 4 bases from J, with 14 bases between. CDR3 length: 15 residues. CDR1 is SGDLS and CDR2 is YYNGEE in the germline V gene. This clone was detected once. Source study methods: Reference gene primer amplification gave estimated nucleated cell counts. Assay: immunoSEQ multiplex PCR; the TCRdb copy retains only in-frame clones and omits some. V and J calls and clone size are those listed in that table; D and trimming were worked out from the DNA. The data hold roughly 380,000 clones, with 85% observed a single time. Input material: peripheral blood. This receptor was taken from a woman aged 18-29 years with acute or convalescent COVID-19. This chain uses TRBV9 with TRBJ2-7, with D possibly matching TRBD2 (5 bases). The CDR3 region is CASSVAPLAVYEQYF. CDR3 DNA: TGTGCCAGCAGCGTAGCTCCCCTAGCTGTGTACGAGCAGTACTTC.